Below, 3 T cell receptor beta chains from the same sample are listed, as sequenced in a study of blood T cell repertoires in COVID-19. The table came from immunoSEQ multiplex PCR; TCRdb's copy has only in-frame clones and leaves some out. There are approximately 290,000 clones in the sample; roughly nine tenths occur only once, and roughly 2% lies in the top ten. The sequenced material came from peripheral blood. The receptors here all came from a man in his late teens or twenties with active or convalescent COVID-19.

As DNA, the CDR3 is TGCGCCACCGCAACTAGCGGAGGCACAGATACGCAGTATTTT. Protein product: CATATSGGTDTQYF. The chain joins TRBV5-1 to TRBJ2-3, with 8 bases aligning to TRBD2. V lost 9 bases to trimming and J lost 1 base; unmatched junction nucleotides: 7. From germline, CDR1 is SGHRS and CDR2 YFSETQ. This CDR3 contains 14 residues.

This sequence joins TRBV4-2 and TRBJ2-7, with 10 bases matching TRBD2. Germline values: CDR1 LGHNA, CDR2 YNFKEQ. The J segment lost 3 bases and the V segment lost 4 bases, leaving 9 bases of the junction unmatched. The CDR3 contains 16 residues. The CDR3 DNA reads as TGTGCCAGCAGCCTTCCGAGCGCTAGCGGGGGCTACGAGCAGTACTTC. Its translation is CASSLPSASGGYEQYF.

The chain links TRBV24-1 to TRBJ2-1; D may be TRBD1 (5 bases). The germline gives CDR1 KGHDR, CDR2 SFDVKD. The CDR3 contains 16 residues. Trimming left V 4 bases short and J 0 bases short, with 12 bases between. The CDR3 region is CATSDRRGSSYNEQFF. In DNA, the CDR3 is TGTGCCACCAGTGACCGAAGGGGAAGCTCCTACAATGAGCAGTTCTTC.